The TCR beta chain under discussion was sequenced for a study of molecular identifiers for immune sequencing clone quantification. TCRdb reprocessed the PCR reads with MiXCR, giving one entry per CDR3 protein. The table shows about 510,000 distinct CDR3 sequences, with 20% to 25% occurring only once. This clonotype was counted between two and nine times. The germline V gene encodes CDR1 MNHEY and CDR2 SVGEGT. The CDR3 is made up of 15 amino acids. Trimming left V 5 bases short and J 5 bases short, with 16 bases between. Sequenced sample: naive CD8+ T cells from blood, with Jurkat cell RNA spiked in. Subset reported: FACS-sorted CD8+CD4-CCR7+CD45RA+ naive T cells. The TCR originated in a human donor in good health. Some libraries in this study had Jurkat cell RNA spiked in. The chain has TRBV6-2 or TRBV6-3 and TRBJ1-5, with D maybe TRBD1 (5 bases). The CDR3 bases are TGTGCCAGCAGTAACGGGACGGACCAATATCAGCCCCAGCATTTT. Translating it yields CASSNGTDQYQPQHF.